This TCR beta chain was documented in a study of regulatory T cells in long-lasting Graves disease. Study observations and caveats: Newly diagnosed disease favored TRBV20-1 and TRBJ2-1 over persistent disease. Thyroid tissue went unstudied; only peripheral blood was examined.

Time point of the sample: newly diagnosed GD, antithyroid drugs for less than 3 months. Extracted PBMC RNA gave rise to the TCR library. Regarding this clonotype: The antigen is not known. A read error may account for a junction end that differs from germline.

HTBI primers from iRepertoire and Arm-PCR of CDR3 regions yielded the TCR beta libraries. In TCRdb, the multiplex PCR reads were re-called with MiXCR into one record per CDR3 protein. The sample holds about 420,000 distinct CDR3 sequences, roughly 15% seen once. CDR3 length equals 15 residues. These sequences were also reported in another study, on T cells in Graves' hyperthyroidism and ophthalmopathy.

V and J are TRBV12-3 or TRBV12-4 and TRBJ2-1; possibly TRBD1 for D (8 bases). The receptor was isolated from a young woman with Graves disease. The specimen comprised peripheral blood mononuclear cells (PBMCs), sampled at new diagnosis, from a patient treated with antithyroid drugs. The CDR3 DNA follows: TGTGCCAGCAGTTCTACAGGGGGGGCCTACAATGGGCAGTTCTTC. It specifies CASSSTGGAYNGQFF.